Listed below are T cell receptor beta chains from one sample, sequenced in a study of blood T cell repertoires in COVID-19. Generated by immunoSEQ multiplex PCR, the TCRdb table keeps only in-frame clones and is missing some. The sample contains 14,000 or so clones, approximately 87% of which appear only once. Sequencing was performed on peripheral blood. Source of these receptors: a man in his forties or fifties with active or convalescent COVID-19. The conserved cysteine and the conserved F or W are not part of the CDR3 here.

CDR3aa: AISESGGNTEAF; v_gene: TRBV10-3; len: 12
CDR3aa: ASLAGTGDSPLH; v_gene: TRBV10-2; len: 12
CDR3aa: ASSPDGTVNNSPLH; v_gene: TRBV2; len: 14
CDR3aa: ASSAPERPQETQY; v_gene: TRBV10-1; len: 13
CDR3aa: ASSSPRQGYQETQY; v_gene: TRBV7-9; len: 14
CDR3aa: GQRAPASYGYT; v_gene: TRBV21-1; len: 11
CDR3aa: ASSDYLAQETQY; v_gene: TRBV25-1; len: 12
CDR3aa: ASSVWDCYGYT; v_gene: TRBV9; len: 11
CDR3aa: ASSLAHSYEQY; v_gene: TRBV7-6; len: 11
CDR3aa: ASIPRGLNEKLF; v_gene: TRBV19; len: 12
CDR3aa: AISGRQGSDQPQH; v_gene: TRBV10-3; len: 13
CDR3aa: ASSQQGSVGTNEKLF; v_gene: TRBV4-2; len: 15
CDR3aa: ARKGQGGFSPLH; v_gene: TRBV2; len: 12
CDR3aa: ASSQDAGYGYT; v_gene: TRBV3-1/TRBV3-2; len: 11
CDR3aa: ASSYSNGAGGGSPLH; v_gene: TRBV6-2/TRBV6-3; len: 15
CDR3aa: ASSRGGGTGAYEQY; v_gene: TRBV4-1; len: 14
CDR3aa: ASSLGSSYNSPLH; v_gene: TRBV28; len: 13
CDR3aa: ASSPGGAGETQY; v_gene: TRBV3-1/TRBV3-2; len: 12
CDR3aa: ASSQQGLAGGHSDTQY; v_gene: TRBV4-2; len: 16
CDR3aa: ASSLGGIGAF; v_gene: TRBV5-4; len: 10
CDR3aa: ASSPVAGGSTDTQY; v_gene: TRBV9; len: 14
CDR3aa: ASSQDELGGETQY; v_gene: TRBV4-1; len: 13
CDR3aa: AIGLRGGGNNEQF; v_gene: TRBV10-3; len: 13
CDR3aa: ASSPRGEAKNIQY; v_gene: TRBV18; len: 13
CDR3aa: ASSEAAGRNNEQF; v_gene: TRBV2; len: 13